This T cell receptor beta chain was sequenced for a study of blood T cell repertoires in COVID-19. Study in general: Acute and convalescent COVID-19 specimens originated in the United States, Italy and Spain.

Repertoires were generated with immunoSEQ multiplex PCR, while TCRdb's copy carries only in-frame clones and drops some. The table records about 250,000 clones, around 88% of them present only once. Germline CDR1 and CDR2: SGHRS and YFSETQ. The V gene end was trimmed by 0 bases and the J gene end by 6 bases; junction bases not matched to a gene: 1. The CDR3 runs 14 residues. The chain recombines TRBV5-1 with TRBJ2-3, with 10 bases matching TRBD1. The sequencing input was peripheral blood. The TCR sequence derives from a man in his forties or fifties with active or convalescent COVID-19. The CDR3 sequence is CASSLGTGGDTQYF. The CDR3 DNA is TGCGCCAGCAGCTTGGGGACAGGGGGGGATACGCAGTATTTT.